These 19 T cell receptor beta chains originate from one sample sequenced in a study of glioma-infiltrating T cells after dendritic cell vaccination. Sample time point: after dendritic cell vaccination, including at tumor progression/relapse. Assay used: immunoSEQ multiplex PCR; TCRdb lists only in-frame clones, some missing. Seen here are over 75,000 clones, 80% to 90% observed once, and the top ten hold approximately 2%. The source material was blood, sampled after dendritic cell vaccination. The receptors originated from a human donor with glioblastoma.

The chain links TRBV7-9 to TRBJ1-2; 8 nucleotides align to TRBD1. V dropped 5 bases and J dropped 3; count of bases not matched to a gene: 8. The CDR3 is made up of 15 amino acids. The germline CDR1 and CDR2 sequences are SEHNR and FQNEAQ (reference sequence). Here the CDR3 reads CASSGKRDRYYGYTF. The DNA for the CDR3 is TGTGCCAGCAGCGGGAAGCGGGACAGGTACTATGGCTACACCTTC.

Regarding this clone: Additional DNA sequences in this sample encode the identical CDR3. J is TRBJ2-7 and V is TRBV6-5, with D possibly being TRBD2 (5 bases). The CDR3 is made up of 15 amino acids. V lost 0 bases to trimming and J lost 1 base, with 10 bases between them. Per the germline V gene, CDR1 is MNHEY and CDR2 is SVGAGI. DNA of the CDR3: TGTGCCAGCAGTTACTCGTTGGACTCATCCTACGAGCAGTACTTC. Its translation is CASSYSLDSSYEQYF.

This chain uses TRBV5-4 with TRBJ2-3; the match to TRBD2 covers 8 bases. Losses at the gene ends were 7 bases for V and 0 bases for J; bases not matched to a gene: 13. The CDR3 is made up of 17 amino acids. Germline V lookup: CDR1 SGHNT, CDR2 YYREEE (reference sequence). The CDR3 coding sequence is TGTGCCAGCTCCATACTGGGTCGGGGGGGAAGCACAGATACGCAGTATTTT. Its protein is CASSILGRGGSTDTQYF. Full variable domain (missing parts from reference TRBV5-4 and TRBJ2-3): ETGVTQSPTHLIKTRGQQVTLRCSSQSGHNTVSWYQQALGQGPQFIFQYYREEENGRGNFPPRFSGLQFPNYSSELNVNALELDDSALYLCASSILGRGGSTDTQYFGPGTRLTVL.

The genes are TRBV9 and TRBJ2-3, with TRBD2 matching over 8 bases. V lost 0 bases and J lost 2; bases outside the gene matches: 5. CDR1 and CDR2 (germline): SGDLS, YYNGEE. The CDR3 totals 16 residues. CDR3: CASSVGSGGITDTQYF. The CDR3 nucleotides are TGTGCCAGCAGCGTAGGCTCGGGAGGGATCACAGATACGCAGTATTTT.

The chain couples TRBV12-1 to TRBJ2-7; TRBD2, the table's D call, was not compared with the DNA. TRBV12-1 is assigned pseudogene status. The CDR3 contains 16 residues. The CDR3, as DNA: TGTGCCAGCAAAGCAAGAAGCGGGGGGAGCTCCTACGAGCAGTACGTC. Translating gives CASKARSGGSSYEQYV.

This chain joins TRBV7-8 and TRBJ1-4; no clear D. Germline V gene data show CDR1 as SGHVS and CDR2 as FQNEAQ. The CDR3 consists of 12 residues. Trimming stripped 4 bases from V and 8 bases from J, with 8 bases between. CDR3 in DNA: TGTGCCAGCAGCTCCCGGAGGGAAAAACTGTTTTTT. Translation: CASSSRREKLFF.

The chain combines TRBV11-2 with TRBJ2-7; 14 bases fit TRBD2. Germline CDR1 SGHAT, CDR2 FQNNGV. V trimming: 4 bases; J trimming: 6 bases; junction bases outside the gene matches: 2. The CDR3 runs 14 residues. The CDR3 region is CASSSGTSGGEQYV. The CDR3 nucleotides are TGTGCCAGCAGCTCCGGGACTAGCGGGGGCGAGCAGTACGTC.

The J gene is TRBJ2-2, the V gene TRBV5-1; 10 bases are a match to TRBD1. The germline V gene has CDR1 SGHRS and CDR2 YFSETQ. J was trimmed by 0 bases and V by 4 bases; bases with no gene match: 18. This CDR3 has 21 amino acids. The DNA for the CDR3 is TGCGCCAGCAGCCCACTTAGGGACAGGGGACTCCTTTCTCCGAACACCGGGGAGCTGTTTTTT. It is translated as CASSPLRDRGLLSPNTGELFF.

The chain links TRBV15 to TRBJ2-2, with TRBD2 matching over 11 bases. Germline CDR1 LNHNV, CDR2 YYDKDF (reference sequence). This CDR3 has 19 amino acids. The V gene end was trimmed by 1 base and the J gene end by 5 bases; junction bases not matched to a gene: 12. CDR3 region: CATSRGLISSGRKTGELFF. As DNA, the CDR3 is TGTGCCACCAGCAGAGGCCTGATTTCTAGCGGGAGGAAAACCGGGGAGCTGTTTTTT.

The chain carries TRBV2 and TRBJ1-1; 7 bases align to TRBD1. Germline V CDR1 and CDR2: SNHLY, FYNNEI. V was pared by 3 bases and J by 4 bases, with 5 bases of the junction left unmatched. The CDR3 spans 14 residues. The CDR3 loop reads CASSERTGTTEAFF. In nucleotides, the CDR3 is TGTGCCAGCAGTGAGAGGACAGGTACCACTGAAGCTTTCTTT.

The count of this clone is one. The CDR3 DNA reads as TGTGCCAGCAGTGAATTAGAGAGCACTGAAGCTTTCTTT. This codes for CASSELESTEAFF. This chain connects TRBV2 to TRBJ1-1; no clear D gene. The CDR3 runs to 13 residues. Trimming stripped 2 bases from V and 4 bases from J, with 8 bases between. Per germline, CDR1 SNHLY and CDR2 FYNNEI.

The chain links TRBV7-8 to TRBJ2-1, with D possibly being TRBD2 (5 bases). Germline CDR1 and CDR2: SGHVS and FQNEAQ. The CDR3 covers 14 residues. V was cut by 4 bases and J by 7 bases, with 14 bases left in between. The CDR3 loop is CASSSSTTGNEQFF. CDR3 nucleotide sequence: TGTGCCAGCAGCTCAAGTACCACGGGAAATGAGCAGTTCTTC. The complete variable domain, with remaining parts taken from reference TRBV7-8 and TRBJ2-1, reads GAGVSQSPRYKVAKRGQDVALRCDPISGHVSLFWYQQALGQGPEFLTYFQNEAQLDKSGLPSDRFFAERPEGSVSTLKIQRTQQEDSAVYLCASSSSTTGNEQFFGPGTRLTVL.

V is TRBV7-9 and J is TRBJ1-1; D is ambiguous. V lost 3 bases and J lost 4, with 12 bases in between. The CDR3 is made up of 14 amino acids. Germline V gives CDR1 SEHNR, CDR2 FQNEAQ (reference sequence). The chain's CDR3 is CASSLTGAGTEAFF. Written as DNA, the CDR3 is TGTGCCAGCAGCTTGACGGGTGCGGGCACTGAAGCTTTCTTT.

The J gene is TRBJ1-2, the V gene TRBV6-5, with D maybe TRBD1 (6 bases). The CDR3 consists of 14 residues. V shed 5 bases and J shed 1 base, with 11 bases lying between them. Germline CDR1 MNHEY, CDR2 SVGAGI. This CDR3 reads CASSAGELNYGYTF. DNA for the CDR3: TGTGCCAGCAGTGCAGGGGAACTTAACTATGGCTACACCTTC.

The chain recombines TRBV28 with TRBJ2-5, with 9 bases aligning to TRBD1. This CDR3 contains 12 residues. The V and J ends lost 10 bases and 3 bases, in that order; junction bases with no gene match: 3. CDR1 is MDHEN and CDR2 is SYDVKM in the germline V gene. CDR3 region: CAIQGAKETQYF. The CDR3 DNA sequence: TGTGCCATACAGGGGGCTAAAGAGACCCAGTACTTC.

This chain connects TRBV6-5 to TRBJ2-5; D not certain. Trimming stripped 0 bases from V and 4 bases from J, with 6 bases between. Germline V gene data show CDR1 as MNHEY and CDR2 as SVGAGI. The CDR3 is made up of 13 amino acids. The CDR3 nucleotides read TGTGCCAGCAGTTACTCGGGCCTAGAGACCCAGTACTTC. This sequence encodes CASSYSGLETQYF.

The rearrangement uses TRBV30 and TRBJ1-4; TRBD1 matches at 7 bases. The V gene end was trimmed by 7 bases and the J gene end by 8 bases; junction bases not matched to a gene: 10. Germline CDR1 GTSNPN, CDR2 SVGIG (reference sequence). The CDR3 runs to 13 residues. For the CDR3, the DNA is TGTGCCTCTAAGGGACAGTCGGGGGAAAAACTGTTTTTT. It codes for CASKGQSGEKLFF. The complete variable domain, with remaining parts taken from reference TRBV30 and TRBJ1-4, reads SQTIHQWPATLVQPVGSPLSLECTVEGTSNPNLYWYRQAAGRGLQLLFYSVGIGQISSEVPQNLSASRPQDRQFILSSKKLLLSDSGFYLCASKGQSGEKLFFGSGTQLSVL.

The gene calls are TRBV11-2 and TRBJ2-5, with 10 positions matching TRBD2. V trimming: 1 base; J trimming: 3 bases; junction bases outside the gene matches: 2. Germline loops: CDR1 SGHAT, CDR2 FQNNGV. The CDR3 extends over 15 amino acids. The CDR3 DNA sequence: TGTGCCAGCAGCTTAGGGCTAGCGGGAGAAGAGACCCAGTACTTC. Translating it yields CASSLGLAGEETQYF.

The V and J genes are TRBV27 and TRBJ2-2; D may be TRBD2 (6 bases). Germline CDR1 is MNHEY and CDR2 is SMNVEV (reference sequence). The ends were cut back, 10 bases at V and 2 bases at J, with 11 bases in the middle. The CDR3 contains 13 residues. In nucleotides, the CDR3 is TGTGCCACCTCAGGGACTAACACCGGGGAGCTGTTTTTT. Its protein product is CATSGTNTGELFF.